The rows below give T cell receptor beta chains drawn from one sample of a study of blood T cell repertoires in COVID-19. Assay used: immunoSEQ multiplex PCR; TCRdb lists only in-frame clones, some missing. There are some 150,000 clones in the sample; roughly 82% occur only once, and roughly 2.2% lies in the top ten. Sequencing input: peripheral blood. The receptors derive from a man between 70 and 80 years old with acute or convalescent COVID-19. CDR3s include the opening cysteine and the closing phenylalanine or tryptophan. Fields, in order: clone size, D gene, J gene, V gene, CDR3 DNA, CDR3 protein. The D gene is left open where the match is weak. The size entry is marked missing in some rows and otherwise reads once, few, many or a size class.

>.|.|TRBJ2-2|TRBV27
TGTGCCAGCCTTCTGCGACTTTCTACGAACACCGGGGAGCTGTTTTTT
CASLLRLSTNTGELFF
>once|.|TRBJ2-1|TRBV3-1/TRBV3-2
TGTGCCAGCAGCAAAGCGCGGGGGCTGGACTACAATGAGCAGTTCTTC
CASSKARGLDYNEQFF
>.|TRBD2|TRBJ2-1|TRBV29-1
TGCAGCGTTTTAATAGCGGGAGACACTGAGCAGTTCTTC
CSVLIAGDTEQFF
>.|.|TRBJ1-2|TRBV28
TGTGCCAGCAGTTTAGCTCCACAGGGATATGGCTACACCTTC
CASSLAPQGYGYTF
>.|TRBD2|TRBJ2-3|TRBV28
TGTGCCAGCAGTCCCGGTTCGGCGGGAGGCACAGATACGCAGTATTTT
CASSPGSAGGTDTQYF
>.|.|TRBJ1-2|TRBV2
TGTGCCAGCAGTGATGCAGGTAACCACTATGGCTACACCTTC
CASSDAGNHYGYTF
>.|.|TRBJ2-5|TRBV18
TGTGCCAGCTCTCCCCCCATGTACCAAGAGACCCAGTACTTC
CASSPPMYQETQYF
>.|.|TRBJ1-5|TRBV6-1
TGTGCCAGCAGTGAGCAGGGCCAATATAGCAATCAGCCCCAGCATTTT
CASSEQGQYSNQPQHF
>.|.|TRBJ2-2|TRBV7-9
TGTGCCAGCAGCCCCGTTGGTTGGGGCGCCGGGGAGCTGTTTTTT
CASSPVGWGAGELFF
>once|TRBD1|TRBJ1-6|TRBV5-1
TGCGCCAGCAGCCCGGGGACAGCTAATTCACCCCTCCACTTT
CASSPGTANSPLHF
>.|TRBD2|TRBJ2-1|TRBV24-1
TGTGCCACCAGTCCCGGGGGGGCCTGGTATGAGCAGTTCTTC
CATSPGGAWYEQFF
>.|.|TRBJ1-6|TRBV5-1
TGCGCCAGCAGCTTGGACAGAAATAATTCACCCCTCCACTTT
CASSLDRNNSPLHF
>.|TRBD1|TRBJ1-1|TRBV6-5
TGTGCCAGCAGGGGGACAGAAAGGGTCACTGAAGCTTTCTTT
CASRGTERVTEAFF
>few|.|TRBJ2-1|TRBV7-9
TGTGCCAGCAGCTTAGCGAATGGAGGTGAGCAGTTCTTC
CASSLANGGEQFF
>.|TRBD1|TRBJ1-5|TRBV4-1
TGCGCCAGCAGCCAAACCCCCGGACAGGGGATACAGCCCCAGCATTTT
CASSQTPGQGIQPQHF
>.|.|TRBJ1-4|TRBV19
TGTGCCAGTACGGCGGGGACAACTAATGAAAAACTGTTTTTT
CASTAGTTNEKLFF
>.|.|TRBJ1-4|TRBV5-6
TGTGCCAGCAGTCCCGGGGGGAGTGGTGAAAAACTGTTTTTT
CASSPGGSGEKLFF
>.|TRBD1|TRBJ2-7|TRBV20-1
TGCAGTGCTAGTTCTCGACAGGGTACCTACGAGCAGTACTTC
CSASSRQGTYEQYF
>.|.|TRBJ1-1|TRBV2
TGTGCCAGCAGTGTAAACACGTGGAACACTGAAGCTTTCTTT
CASSVNTWNTEAFF
>.|TRBD2|TRBJ2-2|TRBV14
TGTGCCAGCAGCCAACGGGGGGGCGGCGGGGAGCTGTTTTTT
CASSQRGGGGELFF
>.|.|TRBJ1-4|TRBV3-1/TRBV3-2
TGTGCCAGCAGCCAAGGCATGGCGGGGCAGTCGGTCTCAAAACTGTTTTTT
CASSQGMAGQSVSKLFF
>.|.|TRBJ1-4|TRBV29-1
TGCAGCGTTCATAGCGGAATCAATGAAAAACTGTTTTTT
CSVHSGINEKLFF
>.|TRBD1|TRBJ1-2|TRBV6-6
TGTGCCAGCAAAGCGACAGGGAAAGTCTCTGGCTACACCTTC
CASKATGKVSGYTF
>few|.|TRBJ1-4|TRBV19
TGTGCCAGTAGTGTCCCACTCGGAGGAAGTATTGAAAAACTGTTTTTT
CASSVPLGGSIEKLFF
>.|TRBD1|TRBJ2-7|TRBV28
TGTGCCAGCAGACCCCCGGACAGGCTCGAGCAGTACTTC
CASRPPDRLEQYF
>.|.|TRBJ2-1|TRBV7-2
TGTGCCAGCAGCTTACAGGGGTCCTACAATGAGCAGTTCTTC
CASSLQGSYNEQFF
>.|TRBD1|TRBJ1-1|TRBV5-1
TGCGCCAGCAGCGTACTACAGGGGGCGCAGAGCACTGAAGCTTTCTTT
CASSVLQGAQSTEAFF
>.|.|TRBJ2-7|TRBV6-1
TGTGCCAGCAGTGATGCAAGGGGTAACGAGCAGTACTTC
CASSDARGNEQYF
>few|.|TRBJ1-2|TRBV10-3
TGTGCCATCAGGGGGGCCTTAAACTATGGCTACACCTTC
CAIRGALNYGYTF
>.|.|TRBJ1-2|TRBV5-6
TGTGCCAGCAGCTTTGGGGGCGATGGCTACACCTTC
CASSFGGDGYTF
>.|.|TRBJ1-3|TRBV11-2
TGTGCCAGCAGCGCCACCAGGCCGGGAAACACCATATATTTT
CASSATRPGNTIYF
>.|.|TRBJ1-1|TRBV27
TGTGCCAGCAGTTTCCTTCTACAGGGACCGAACACTGAAGCTTTCTTT
CASSFLLQGPNTEAFF
>.|TRBD1|TRBJ1-1|TRBV11-2
TGTGCCAGCAGCTTTCAGGGGGACACTGAAGCTTTCTTT
CASSFQGDTEAFF
>.|TRBD1|TRBJ1-1|TRBV25-1
TGTGCCAGCAGCCAATTGACCGGGACAGCGGAGAACACTGAAGCTTTCTTT
CASSQLTGTAENTEAFF
>.|.|TRBJ1-4|TRBV7-6
TGTGCCAGCAGCTTAATCGGGGAGGGAGTCACTAATGAAAAACTGTTTTTT
CASSLIGEGVTNEKLFF
>once|.|TRBJ1-6|TRBV7-3
TGTGCCAGCAGCTTGACAGGCGCCCAAAATTCACCCCTCCACTTT
CASSLTGAQNSPLHF
>.|.|TRBJ1-5|TRBV28
TGTGCCAGCACCACGGACAGCCTAAGGCCCCAGCATTTT
CASTTDSLRPQHF
>.|.|TRBJ1-4|TRBV5-1
TGCGCCAGCAGCCCGGCGGGCATGGAAGAAAAACTGTTTTTT
CASSPAGMEEKLFF
>.|.|TRBJ1-1|TRBV11-2
TGTGCCAGCAGATACCGGGACACATGGGGAAACACTGAAGCTTTCTTT
CASRYRDTWGNTEAFF
>.|.|TRBJ2-7|TRBV28
TGTGCCAGCAGTTTCGGCAGTGCGGGTGCCTACGAGCAGTACTTC
CASSFGSAGAYEQYF
>once|TRBD2|TRBJ2-1|TRBV11-2
TGTGCCAGCAGCTTAGATATAGGACTAGCGGACTTCAATGAGCAGTTCTTC
CASSLDIGLADFNEQFF